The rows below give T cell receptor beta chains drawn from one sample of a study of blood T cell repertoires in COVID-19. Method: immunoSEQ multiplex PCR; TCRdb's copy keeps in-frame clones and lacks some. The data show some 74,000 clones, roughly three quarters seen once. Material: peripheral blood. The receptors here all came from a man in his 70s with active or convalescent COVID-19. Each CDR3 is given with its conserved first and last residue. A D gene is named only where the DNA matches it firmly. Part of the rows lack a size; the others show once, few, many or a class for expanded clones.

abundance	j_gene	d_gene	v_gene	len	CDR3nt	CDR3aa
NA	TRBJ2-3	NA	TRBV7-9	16	TGTGCCAGCAGCTTATCCTCAGGTTTTAGCACAGATACGCAGTATTTT	CASSLSSGFSTDTQYF
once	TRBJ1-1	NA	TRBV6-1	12	TGTGCCAGCAGTGAACTACGAACTCAAGCTTTCTTT	CASSELRTQAFF
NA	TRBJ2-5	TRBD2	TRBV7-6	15	TGTGCCAGCAGCTCATCGTGGACTAGCGGCAGGACCCAGTACTTC	CASSSSWTSGRTQYF
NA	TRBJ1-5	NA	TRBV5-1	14	TGCGCCAGCAGCTCTCTAGCGGGGGAGCAGCCCCAGCATTTT	CASSSLAGEQPQHF
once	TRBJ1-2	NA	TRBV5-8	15	TGTGCCAGCAGCTCAAACTACTTCGCGCCAGCTGGCTACACCTTC	CASSSNYFAPAGYTF
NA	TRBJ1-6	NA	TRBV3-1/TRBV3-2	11	TGTGCCAGCAGCCAGACAGGTCCCCTCCACTTT	CASSQTGPLHF
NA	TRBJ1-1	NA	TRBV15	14	TGTGCCACCGGACAGAAAACATTGAACACTGAAGCTTTCTTT	CATGQKTLNTEAFF
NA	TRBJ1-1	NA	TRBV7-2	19	TGTGCCAGCAGCTTAGCGGTAAGGGACTGGCGATCGGCATACACTGAAGCTTTCTTT	CASSLAVRDWRSAYTEAFF
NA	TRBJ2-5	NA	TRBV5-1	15	TGCGCCAGCAGCCTCGGTCGGTCCGCAAGAGAGACCCAGTACTTC	CASSLGRSARETQYF
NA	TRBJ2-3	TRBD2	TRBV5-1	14	TGCGCCAGCAGCTTACGAGCGGGGGAAGATACGCAGTATTTT	CASSLRAGEDTQYF